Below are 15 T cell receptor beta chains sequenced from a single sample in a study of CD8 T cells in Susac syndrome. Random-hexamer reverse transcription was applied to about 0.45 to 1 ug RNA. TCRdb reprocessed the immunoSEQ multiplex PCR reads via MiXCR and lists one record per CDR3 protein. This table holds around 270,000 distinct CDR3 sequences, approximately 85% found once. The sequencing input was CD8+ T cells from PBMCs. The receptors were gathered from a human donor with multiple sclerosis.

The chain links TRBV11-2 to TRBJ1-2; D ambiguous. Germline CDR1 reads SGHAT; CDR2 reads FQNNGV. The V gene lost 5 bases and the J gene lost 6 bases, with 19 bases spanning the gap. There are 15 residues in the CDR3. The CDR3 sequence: CASSPLWSLYDGYTF. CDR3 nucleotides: TGTGCCAGCAGCCCCCTATGGTCGCTATATGATGGCTACACCTTC.

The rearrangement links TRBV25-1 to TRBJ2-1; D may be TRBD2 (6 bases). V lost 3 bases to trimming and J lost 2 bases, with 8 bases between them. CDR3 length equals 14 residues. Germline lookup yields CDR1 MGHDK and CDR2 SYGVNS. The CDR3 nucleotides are TGTGCCAGCAGTGAGGGCGGGACCTACAATGAGCAGTTCTTC. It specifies CASSEGGTYNEQFF.

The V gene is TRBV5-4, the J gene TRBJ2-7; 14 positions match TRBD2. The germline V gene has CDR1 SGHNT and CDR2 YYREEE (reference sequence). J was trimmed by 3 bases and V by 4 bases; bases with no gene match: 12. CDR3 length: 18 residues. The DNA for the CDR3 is TGTGCCAGCAGCCTAACCGGGACTAGCGGGAGAATGGTCTACGAGCAGTACTTC. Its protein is CASSLTGTSGRMVYEQYF.

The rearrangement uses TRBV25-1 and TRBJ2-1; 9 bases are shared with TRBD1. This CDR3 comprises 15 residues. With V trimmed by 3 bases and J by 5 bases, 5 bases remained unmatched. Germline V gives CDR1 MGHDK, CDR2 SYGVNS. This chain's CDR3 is CASSDGTGSDNEQFF. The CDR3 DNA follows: TGTGCCAGCAGTGACGGGACAGGGTCAGACAATGAGCAGTTCTTC.

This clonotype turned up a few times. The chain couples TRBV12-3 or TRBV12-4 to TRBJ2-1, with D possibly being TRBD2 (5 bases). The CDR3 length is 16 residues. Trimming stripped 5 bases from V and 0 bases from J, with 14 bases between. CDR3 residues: CASSPDGVSSYNEQFF. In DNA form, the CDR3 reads TGTGCCAGCAGTCCGGACGGGGTGAGCTCCTACAATGAGCAGTTCTTC.

This chain's CDR3 is CSVVMAGRAQETQYF. The DNA of the CDR3 is TGCAGCGTTGTGATGGCGGGCAGGGCCCAAGAGACCCAGTACTTC. This chain links TRBV29-1 with TRBJ2-5; possibly TRBD1 or TRBD2 for D (5 bases each). Deletions cut 4 bases from V and 1 base from J, with 16 bases between. The germline CDR1 and CDR2 sequences are SQVTM and ANQGSEA. The CDR3 is 15 amino acids.

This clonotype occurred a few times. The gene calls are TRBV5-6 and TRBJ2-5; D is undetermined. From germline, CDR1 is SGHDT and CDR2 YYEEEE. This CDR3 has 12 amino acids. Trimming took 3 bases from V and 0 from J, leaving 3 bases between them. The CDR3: CASSSYQETQYF. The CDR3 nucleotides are TGTGCCAGCAGCTCGTACCAAGAGACCCAGTACTTC.

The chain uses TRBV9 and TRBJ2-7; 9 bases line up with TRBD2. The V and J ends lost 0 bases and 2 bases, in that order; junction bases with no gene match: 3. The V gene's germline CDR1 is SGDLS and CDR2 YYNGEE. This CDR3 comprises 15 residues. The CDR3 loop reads CASSVGSGSTYEQYF. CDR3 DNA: TGTGCCAGCAGCGTAGGTAGCGGGAGTACCTACGAGCAGTACTTC.

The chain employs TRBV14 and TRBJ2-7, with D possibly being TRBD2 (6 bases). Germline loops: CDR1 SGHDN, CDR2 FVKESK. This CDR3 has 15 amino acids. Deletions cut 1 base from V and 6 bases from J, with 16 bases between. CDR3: CASSQVGPGVGEQYF. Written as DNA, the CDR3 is TGTGCCAGCAGCCAAGTAGGGCCGGGAGTGGGCGAGCAGTACTTC. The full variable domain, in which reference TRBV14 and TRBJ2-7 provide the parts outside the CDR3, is EAGVTQFPSHSVIEKGQTVTLRCDPISGHDNLYWYRRVMGKEIKFLLHFVKESKQDESGMPNNRFLAERTGGTYSTLKVQPAELEDSGVYFCASSQVGPGVGEQYFGPGTRLTVT.

The CDR3 nucleotides are TGTGCCAGCAGCATTCTAGCGGGAGACAATGAGCAGTTCTTC. This gives the protein CASSILAGDNEQFF. The chain recombines TRBV27 with TRBJ2-1; TRBD2 aligns across 10 bases. The V gene's germline CDR1 is MNHEY and CDR2 SMNVEV (reference sequence). The CDR3 contains 14 residues. V lost 6 bases to trimming and J lost 5 bases; unmatched junction nucleotides: 4.

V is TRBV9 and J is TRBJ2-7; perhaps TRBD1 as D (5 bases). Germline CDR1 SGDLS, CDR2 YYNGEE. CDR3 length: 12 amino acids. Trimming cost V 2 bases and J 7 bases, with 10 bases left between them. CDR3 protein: CASSVQGGEQYF. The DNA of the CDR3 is TGTGCCAGCAGCGTCCAGGGTGGAGAGCAGTACTTC. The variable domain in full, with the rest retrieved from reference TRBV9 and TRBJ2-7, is DSGVTQTPKHLITATGQRVTLRCSPRSGDLSVYWYQQSLDQGLQFLIQYYNGEERAKGNILERFSAQQFPDLHSELNLSSLELGDSALYFCASSVQGGEQYFGPGTRLTVT.

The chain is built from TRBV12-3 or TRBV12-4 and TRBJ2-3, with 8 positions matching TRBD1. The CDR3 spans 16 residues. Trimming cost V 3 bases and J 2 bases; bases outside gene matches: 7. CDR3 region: CASSFPRTGSTDTQYF. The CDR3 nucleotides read TGTGCCAGCAGTTTTCCCAGGACAGGGTCCACAGATACGCAGTATTTT.

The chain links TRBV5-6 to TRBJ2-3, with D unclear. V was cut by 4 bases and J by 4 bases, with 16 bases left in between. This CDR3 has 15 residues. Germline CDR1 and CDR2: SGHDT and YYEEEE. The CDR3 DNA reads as TGTGCCAGCAGCATCGATTTTGAACCCGCAGATACGCAGTATTTT. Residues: CASSIDFEPADTQYF.

CDR3 nucleotide sequence: TGTGCCAGCAGCTTGGCGTGGACCAGTGATGGCTACACCTTC. Protein sequence: CASSLAWTSDGYTF. The chain recombines TRBV5-4 with TRBJ1-2; D is undetermined. The germline gives CDR1 SGHNT, CDR2 YYREEE (reference sequence). V dropped 0 bases and J dropped 6 bases, with 12 bases sitting between them. The CDR3 totals 14 residues. Full variable domain (outside the CDR3, taken from reference TRBV5-4 and TRBJ1-2): ETGVTQSPTHLIKTRGQQVTLRCSSQSGHNTVSWYQQALGQGPQFIFQYYREEENGRGNFPPRFSGLQFPNYSSELNVNALELDDSALYLCASSLAWTSDGYTFGSGTRLTVV.

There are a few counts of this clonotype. The CDR3 loop is CASSSGLGIYEQYF. CDR3 DNA sequence: TGTGCCAGCAGTTCGGGACTAGGGATCTACGAGCAGTACTTC. The J gene is TRBJ2-7, the V gene TRBV27; TRBD2 matches 8 bases. The junction had 5 bases not matched to a gene; V was cut back by 4 bases and J by 3 bases. Germline V lookup: CDR1 MNHEY, CDR2 SMNVEV (reference sequence). The CDR3 spans 14 residues.